This T cell receptor (beta chain) came from a study of OX40 agonist ivuxolimab in advanced cancers. Sequencing used immunoSEQ multiplex PCR; TCRdb keeps in-frame clones, though not all of them. The table records under 20,000 clones, nearly 85% of them present only once. The germline gives CDR1 SGHAT, CDR2 FQNNGV. V shed 3 bases and J shed 2 bases, with 11 bases lying between them. The CDR3 runs 14 residues. The sample here was CD4+ or CD8+ T cells sorted from blood, taken in a trial of the OX40 agonist ivuxolimab. This TCR derives from an adult with an advanced solid tumor such as melanoma, head and neck, liver or kidney cancer. V gene TRBV11-2 combines with J gene TRBJ2-7, with no clear D. DNA for the CDR3: TGTGCCAGCAGCTTGAGCGTAGGGCCCTACGAGCAGTACTTC. This gives the protein CASSLSVGPYEQYF.